The present T cell receptor beta chain was sequenced within a study of identical twins. V dropped 2 bases and J dropped 0 bases, with 22 bases sitting between them. The CDR3 runs 20 residues. Many counts were recorded for this clonotype. The antigen remains undetermined. Template switching supplied a universal primer site; unique molecular identifiers were carried on the cDNA. MiXCR was run by TCRdb on the 5' RACE reads, yielding one entry per CDR3 protein. The sample records a few hundred thousand distinct CDR3 sequences, over 9.5% being singletons. General study results and limits: Not following the same donors, the study drew its conclusions from cross-sectional statistical analysis. Clonotypes of the beta chain that were abundant in cord blood carried fewer insertions (memory repertoires showed none).

All donors were healthy, and all were Caucasian. The chain has TRBV12-3 or TRBV12-4 and TRBJ2-2, with a weak D call TRBD2 (5 bases). The receptor was derived from a man in his fifties or sixties in good health. The sample taken for sequencing was memory T cells sorted from blood. CDR3 DNA: TGTGCCAGCAGTTTATCTCGGGAATTCAACCTTTTACCGAACACCGGGGAGCTGTTTTTT. This sequence encodes CASSLSREFNLLPNTGELFF.